This T cell receptor beta chain was retrieved from a study of T-cell memory formation after mild COVID-19. Study-level results: A subset of responding clones appeared in pre-infection memory, suggesting cross-reactive memory joined.

The V gene lost 4 bases and the J gene lost 6 bases, with 21 bases spanning the gap. The germline V gene encodes CDR1 SGHNT and CDR2 YYREEE (reference sequence). The CDR3 extends over 16 amino acids. As concerns this clonotype: The antigen is unknown.

A single record per CDR3 protein comes from TCRdb applying MiXCR to the 5' RACE reads. The table lists around 30,000 distinct CDR3 sequences, around 12% of them singletons, with roughly 15% in the top ten. The receptor's source is an adult woman who had mild COVID-19 (a few samples of this study predate the infection). Cell type and time point are not known. Sequencing input: PBMCs or a T cell subset sorted from them (not recorded which). The chain carries TRBV5-4 and TRBJ2-3, with D perhaps TRBD1 or TRBD2 (5 bases each). The CDR3 DNA is TGTGCCAGCAGCCCCGGACGAGGGGCGAGATGGGATACGCAGTATTTT. This translates into CASSPGRGARWDTQYF.